This T cell receptor (beta chain) was captured by sequencing in a study of T cell responses to AZD1222 COVID-19 vaccine. Sequenced by immunoSEQ multiplex PCR; TCRdb stores in-frame clones only, minus some. The sample has 130,000 or so clones, around 92% seen once. The CDR3 loop spans 14 amino acids. Trimming took off 0 bases at V and 10 bases at J, with 13 bases between the two ends. The germline V gene has CDR1 ENHRY and CDR2 SYGVKD. This clonotype originated in an adult in good health. This rearrangement joins TRBV10-3 to TRBJ1-5, with D unclear. Sequenced material: peripheral blood, taken on day 0 of AZD1222 vaccination. The CDR3 loop reads CAISESEGLTPQHF. The CDR3 DNA reads TGTGCCATCAGTGAGTCGGAGGGTTTAACACCCCAGCATTTT.